The T cell receptor beta chain under discussion was sequenced for a study of blood T cell repertoires in COVID-19. Sequenced by immunoSEQ multiplex PCR; TCRdb stores in-frame clones only, minus some. This repertoire shows 60,000 to 80,000 clones, around nine tenths found once; its top ten account for 5% to 7%. The junction had 7 bases not matched to a gene; V was cut back by 0 bases and J by 4 bases. The CDR3 is 18 amino acids. Per the germline V gene, CDR1 is LGHDT and CDR2 is YNNKEL (reference sequence). The receptor was isolated from a human donor in a cohort sampled during active COVID-19. The chain links TRBV3-1 (or the pseudogene TRBV3-2) to TRBJ2-3; 13 bases line up with TRBD2. The sequenced material came from peripheral blood. Here the CDR3 DNA reads TGTGCCAGCAGCCAAGATTTGGGGACTAGCGGGGTGGCAGATACGCAGTATTTT. The encoded protein is CASSQDLGTSGVADTQYF.